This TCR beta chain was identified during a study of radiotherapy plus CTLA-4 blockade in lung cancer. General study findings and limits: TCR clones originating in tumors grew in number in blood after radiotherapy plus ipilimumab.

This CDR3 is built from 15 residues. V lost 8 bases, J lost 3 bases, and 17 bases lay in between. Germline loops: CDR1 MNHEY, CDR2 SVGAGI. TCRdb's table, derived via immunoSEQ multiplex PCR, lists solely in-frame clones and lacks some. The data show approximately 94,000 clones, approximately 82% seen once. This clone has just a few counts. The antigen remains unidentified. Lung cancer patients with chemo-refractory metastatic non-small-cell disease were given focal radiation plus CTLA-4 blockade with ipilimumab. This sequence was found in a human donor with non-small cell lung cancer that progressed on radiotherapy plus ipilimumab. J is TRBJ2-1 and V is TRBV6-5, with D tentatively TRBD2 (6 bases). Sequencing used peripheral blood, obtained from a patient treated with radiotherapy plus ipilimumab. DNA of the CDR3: TGTGCCAGCGCCCGGGTGGGACTGGACTACAATGAGCAGTTCTTC. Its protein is CASARVGLDYNEQFF.